The 29 T cell receptor beta chains below were found in one sample sequenced in a study of shared clonotypes between healthy human individuals. TCRdb keeps only in-frame clones here, not all; method: immunoSEQ multiplex PCR. The data contain over a million clones, approximately 98.5% of them singletons. The sequenced sample consisted of naive CD4+ T cells sorted from blood. As for subset: CD45RA+ positively selected. The source of these receptors is a man younger than 45 in good health.

This clone was counted a few times. The rearrangement joins TRBV27 to TRBJ2-7; D is possibly TRBD1 or TRBD2 (6 bases each). Germline CDR1 and CDR2: MNHEY and SMNVEV (reference sequence). This CDR3 has 14 residues. The V and J ends lost 5 bases and 3 bases respectively, with 14 bases between them. The CDR3 DNA is TGTGCCAGCAGTGAGGACAGCGGGTTCTACGAGCAGTACTTC. This encodes CASSEDSGFYEQYF.

V and J are TRBV19 and TRBJ2-3, with 8 bases lining up with TRBD2. From germline, CDR1 is LNHDA and CDR2 SQIVND (reference sequence). V gave up 1 base and J gave up 5 bases; unmatched junction bases: 5. The CDR3 has 15 residues. The CDR3 DNA sequence: TGTGCCAGTAGTATAGCAGCGGGAGTGCTAGATACGCAGTATTTT. Amino acids: CASSIAAGVLDTQYF.

This clone was recorded only once. The chain joins TRBV7-9 to TRBJ1-1, with TRBD1 as a possible D gene (6 bases). Germline V gene lookup returns CDR1 SEHNR and CDR2 FQNEAQ (reference sequence). Trimming left V 5 bases short and J 7 bases short, with 32 bases between. CDR3 size: 19 residues. Here the CDR3 reads CASSPGRGGARRLLGEAFF. The DNA for the CDR3 is TGTGCCAGCAGCCCAGGAAGGGGGGGAGCGCGGCGCCTCCTTGGTGAAGCTTTCTTT.

The chain recombines TRBV14 with TRBJ2-7; a weak D match, TRBD2 (5 bases). This CDR3 comprises 16 residues. The germline V gene has CDR1 SGHDN and CDR2 FVKESK. Trimming stripped 0 bases from V and 3 bases from J, with 15 bases between. CDR3 sequence (DNA): TGTGCCAGCAGCCAAGAGCCAGGTTACGGGAACTACGAGCAGTACTTC. Residues: CASSQEPGYGNYEQYF.

This chain joins TRBV9 and TRBJ1-1; D call uncertain. The germline V and J ends were trimmed by 0 bases and 1 base, with 13 bases remaining between them. The CDR3 runs to 16 residues. The germline V gene has CDR1 SGDLS and CDR2 YYNGEE. The CDR3 DNA sequence: TGTGCCAGCAGCGTAGGCCCAGATATGAGGAACACTGAAGCTTTCTTT. Translation gives CASSVGPDMRNTEAFF.

The rearrangement joins TRBV6-6 to TRBJ1-5; 8 bases align to TRBD1. Germline-derived CDR1 and CDR2 are MNHNY and SVGAGI (reference sequence). The V segment lost 9 bases and the J segment 5 bases; nucleotides outside the gene matches: 15. This CDR3 has 16 residues. CDR3 in DNA: TGTGCCAGTAAGACCCGAGGGACAGGACCCCATCAGCCCCAGCATTTT. This codes for CASKTRGTGPHQPQHF.

The chain combines TRBV5-1 with TRBJ2-5; 10 nucleotides align to TRBD2. The germline V gene has CDR1 SGHRS and CDR2 YFSETQ. J was trimmed by 1 base and V by 0 bases; bases with no gene match: 3. This CDR3 is built from 16 residues. The CDR3 protein is CASSLEAGGPQETQYF. The CDR3 nucleotides read TGCGCCAGCAGCTTGGAAGCGGGAGGGCCCCAAGAGACCCAGTACTTC.

The V and J genes are TRBV10-3 and TRBJ2-3; D may be TRBD2 (6 bases). CDR3 length: 14 amino acids. Trimming removed 11 bases from V and 0 bases from J, with 15 bases in between. Germline assignment: CDR1 ENHRY and CDR2 SYGVKD. The CDR3 reads CASGAELSTDTQYF. CDR3 in DNA: TGTGCCTCGGGAGCGGAGTTAAGCACAGATACGCAGTATTTT.

The chain employs TRBV10-3 and TRBJ2-3; a weak D match, TRBD2 (5 bases). V was pared by 2 bases and J by 0 bases, with 9 bases between. Germline CDR1 is ENHRY and CDR2 is SYGVKD. The length of the CDR3 is 15 residues. In DNA form, the CDR3 reads TGTGCCATCAGTGAGGCTAGCCCTAGCACAGATACGCAGTATTTT. This sequence encodes CAISEASPSTDTQYF.

Comment on this clone: This CDR3 is also generated by other DNA sequences in the sample. This chain connects TRBV18 to TRBJ1-1, with D unresolved. Deletions cut 1 base from V and 1 base from J, with 7 bases between. In germline, CDR1 is KGHSH, CDR2 LQKENI. CDR3 size: 14 residues. In DNA form, the CDR3 reads TGTGCCAGCTCACCACTAGCAGAGAACACTGAAGCTTTCTTT. Protein sequence: CASSPLAENTEAFF.

The chain couples TRBV18 to TRBJ2-3; D gene ambiguous. This CDR3 spans 16 amino acids. Trimming pared 3 bases from V and 0 bases from J, leaving 13 bases between. Looked up from germline, CDR1 is KGHSH and CDR2 is LQKENI. The CDR3 protein is CASSPSLSTSTDTQYF. CDR3 DNA: TGTGCCAGCTCACCCTCCTTGAGCACTAGCACAGATACGCAGTATTTT.

The chain links TRBV5-1 to TRBJ1-4; D is undetermined. V was pared by 0 bases and J by 8 bases, with 11 bases between. This CDR3 spans 14 amino acids. Germline values: CDR1 SGHRS, CDR2 YFSETQ. CDR3 region: CASSLAGRGEKLFF. The CDR3 bases are TGCGCCAGCAGCTTGGCCGGGCGAGGGGAAAAACTGTTTTTT.

This rearrangement joins TRBV5-6 to TRBJ2-5; 10 bases match TRBD2. The CDR3 is made up of 18 amino acids. V lost 0 bases and J lost 4; bases outside the gene matches: 12. CDR1 SGHDT and CDR2 YYEEEE come from the germline V gene. The CDR3 spells CASSLERVAGGITETQYF. The CDR3, as DNA: TGTGCCAGCAGCTTGGAGCGGGTAGCGGGAGGAATAACAGAGACCCAGTACTTC.

This clone was recorded only once. V is TRBV19 and J is TRBJ2-7; 7 nucleotides align to TRBD2. With 4 bases clipped from V and 5 bases from J, the junction kept 8 bases outside the gene matches. The germline gives CDR1 LNHDA, CDR2 SQIVND (reference sequence). This CDR3 is built from 14 residues. CDR3 sequence reads: CASSTQRERHEQYF. CDR3 DNA: TGTGCCAGTAGTACCCAGCGGGAACGGCACGAGCAGTACTTC.

The chain combines TRBV11-3 with TRBJ2-1; 8 bases match TRBD2. Germline V gives CDR1 SGHNT, CDR2 YENEEA. This CDR3 is 15 amino acids long. V lost 5 bases and J lost 8; bases outside the gene matches: 11. The CDR3 region has the DNA TGTGCCAGCAGCCTCTCAGCGGGAGTTGGGGATGAGCAGTTCTTC. Protein product: CASSLSAGVGDEQFF.

The rearrangement uses TRBV9 and TRBJ2-7, with D possibly matching TRBD2 (6 bases). CDR1 is SGDLS, CDR2 YYNGEE, per germline. This CDR3 region has 15 residues. Trimming left V 2 bases short and J 6 bases short, with 18 bases between. The CDR3 protein is CASSVLPLGTSEQYF. As DNA, the CDR3 is TGTGCCAGCAGCGTTTTACCGCTGGGGACTTCCGAGCAGTACTTC.

The chain has TRBV18 and TRBJ2-2; D unresolved. The CDR3 length is 12 residues. Germline CDR1 and CDR2: KGHSH and LQKENI. V was shortened by 4 bases and J by 8 bases, with 8 bases between the two germline ends. The CDR3, as DNA: TGTGCCAGCTCACAGGAAGTTGGGGAGCTGTTTTTT. This sequence encodes CASSQEVGELFF.

The gene calls are TRBV30 and TRBJ1-2; D remains ambiguous. Germline loops: CDR1 GTSNPN, CDR2 SVGIG (reference sequence). Trimming pared 1 base from V and 8 bases from J, leaving 23 bases between. The CDR3 loop spans 16 amino acids. CDR3 sequence (DNA): TGTGCCTGGAGTGACACTTTTCGAGGCGACCGCTGGGGCTACACCTTC. Its protein is CAWSDTFRGDRWGYTF.

The V call is TRBV5-1, the J call TRBJ2-5, with D maybe TRBD2 (7 bases). V lost 4 bases and J 9 bases, leaving 22 bases between the germline ends. Germline values: CDR1 SGHRS, CDR2 YFSETQ. The CDR3 contains 15 residues. This CDR3 reads CASSPGGGGPASQYF. The CDR3 nucleotides are TGCGCCAGCAGCCCCGGAGGGGGGGGCCCTGCGTCCCAGTACTTC.

J is TRBJ2-7 and V is TRBV4-3; D tentatively reads TRBD1 or TRBD2 (5 bases each). Trimming shortened V by 1 base and J by 2 bases, and 15 bases separated the two germline ends. In germline, CDR1 is LGHNA, CDR2 YSLEER. The CDR3 covers 16 residues. This CDR3 reads CASSQGWGWGAYEQYF. The CDR3 DNA is TGCGCCAGCAGCCAAGGTTGGGGGTGGGGTGCCTACGAGCAGTACTTC.

This chain joins TRBV6-1 and TRBJ1-1, with D unresolved. Trimming shortened V by 6 bases and J by 1 base, and 15 bases separated the two germline ends. The CDR3 extends over 15 amino acids. Looked up from germline, CDR1 is MNHNS and CDR2 is SASEGT. CDR3 DNA: TGTGCCAGCAGCGCTGTAAGGGTTTGGAACACTGAAGCTTTCTTT. Its protein product is CASSAVRVWNTEAFF.

The chain is built from TRBV29-1 and TRBJ2-4; 9 nucleotides match TRBD1. The length of the CDR3 is 14 residues. J was trimmed by 5 bases and V by 2 bases; bases with no gene match: 4. Germline V gene data show CDR1 as SQVTM and CDR2 as ANQGSEA. In DNA, the CDR3 is TGCAGCGTTGAAAGGAGGACAGGGGAAAACATTCAGTACTTC. This translates into CSVERRTGENIQYF.

This chain uses TRBV6-5 with TRBJ2-5, with a tentative D call TRBD2 (6 bases). The CDR3 is made up of 14 amino acids. Trimming took off 3 bases at V and 4 bases at J, with 12 bases between the two ends. Germline CDR1 is MNHEY and CDR2 is SVGAGI. The CDR3 region is CASSYGTLVETQYF. The CDR3 DNA reads as TGTGCCAGCAGTTATGGGACTTTGGTAGAGACCCAGTACTTC.

This clone was counted a single time. The chain recombines TRBV6-5 with TRBJ1-5; D remains unclear. The CDR3 has 14 residues. Trimming cost V 6 bases and J 0 bases, with 9 bases left between them. CDR1 and CDR2 (germline): MNHEY, SVGAGI. The CDR3: CASSTDYSNQPQHF. CDR3 in DNA: TGTGCCAGCAGCACCGATTATAGCAATCAGCCCCAGCATTTT.

The CDR3 nucleotides read TGTGCCAGCAGTAACCGACAGGCGAAATTCACCGGGGAGCTGTTTTTT. Translated, it gives CASSNRQAKFTGELFF. This chain uses TRBV28 with TRBJ2-2; D might be TRBD1 (6 bases). CDR1 and CDR2 (germline): MDHEN, SYDVKM. This CDR3 is 16 amino acids long. V was shortened by 5 bases and J by 4 bases, with 17 bases between the two germline ends.

The chain joins TRBV7-9 to TRBJ1-3; maybe TRBD1 (6 bases). The CDR3 loop spans 16 amino acids. V was pared by 1 base and J by 2 bases, with 12 bases between. CDR1 is SEHNR and CDR2 is FQNEAQ in the germline V gene (reference sequence). CDR3 DNA: TGTGCCAGCAGCTTAGGGTACAGGGAAGCTGGAAACACCATATATTTT. This gives the protein CASSLGYREAGNTIYF.

CDR3 loop: CASSYGVLATEQYF. CDR3 nucleotide sequence: TGTGCCAGCAGCTACGGGGTCCTAGCAACCGAGCAGTACTTC. V usage is TRBV5-4 and J usage is TRBJ2-7, with D perhaps matching TRBD2 (5 bases). CDR1 and CDR2 (germline): SGHNT, YYREEE (reference sequence). The ends were cut back, 3 bases at V and 6 bases at J, with 16 bases in the middle. The CDR3 extends over 14 amino acids.

V gene TRBV5-4 combines with J gene TRBJ2-5, with D perhaps matching TRBD1 or TRBD2 (7 bases each). The CDR3 is 16 residues long. Trimming took off 4 bases at V and 3 bases at J, with 19 bases between the two ends. CDR1 SGHNT and CDR2 YYREEE come from the germline V gene (reference sequence). CDR3 protein: CASSLPGGQLEETQYF. The CDR3 DNA sequence: TGTGCCAGCAGCCTTCCGGGGGGACAGTTAGAAGAGACCCAGTACTTC. The full variable domain, completed using reference TRBV5-4 and TRBJ2-5, is ETGVTQSPTHLIKTRGQQVTLRCSSQSGHNTVSWYQQALGQGPQFIFQYYREEENGRGNFPPRFSGLQFPNYSSELNVNALELDDSALYLCASSLPGGQLEETQYFGPGTRLLVL.

A note on this clone: Relative to the germline gene, one junction end is altered; a read error may explain this. This chain connects TRBV5-4 to TRBJ2-1, with 8 bases that match TRBD1. The CDR3 is made up of 13 amino acids. The germline V gene has CDR1 SGHNT and CDR2 YYREEE (reference sequence). CDR3 loop: CASSFPQGEARLF. In DNA form, the CDR3 reads TGTGCCAGCAGCTTTCCACAGGGGGAGGCCCGGCTCTTC. Variable domain in full (rest from reference TRBV5-4 and TRBJ2-1): ETGVTQSPTHLIKTRGQQVTLRCSSQSGHNTVSWYQQALGQGPQFIFQYYREEENGRGNFPPRFSGLQFPNYSSELNVNALELDDSALYLCASSFPQGEARLFGPGTRLTVL.